This T cell receptor beta chain was profiled in a study of blood T cell repertoires in COVID-19. Study overall: COVID-19 samples, acute and convalescent, were from the United States, Italy and Spain. From T cells, B-cell-depleted T cells, or PBMCs came the material, which was cDNA or gDNA.

CDR3 length: 13 residues. With 4 bases removed from V and 7 bases from J, the gap between germline ends came to 13 bases. Germline CDR1 LGHDT, CDR2 YNNKEL (reference sequence). Per the original methods: Counts of nucleated cells, estimated from reference gene primer amplification, were obtained. The assay was immunoSEQ multiplex PCR, and TCRdb's table has in-frame clones only and misses some. From that table come the V and J calls and clone size; the DNA was used to work out D and trimming. The sample contains 30,000 to 40,000 clones, 70% to 90% of which appear only once. The rearrangement joins TRBV3-1 (or the pseudogene TRBV3-2) to TRBJ1-2; the D gene is possibly TRBD1 (5 bases). Sample: peripheral blood. This receptor was obtained from a man aged 70 or older with acute or convalescent COVID-19. DNA of the CDR3: TGTGCCAGCAGCCCGCCGGGGGGGATTGGCTACACCTTC. This translates into CASSPPGGIGYTF.